This T cell receptor (beta chain) was found in a study of cytomegalovirus exposure and HLA in healthy donors. About the research overall: Around 80 million unique TCR sequences came from HLA-typed donors in an early release.

The PCR was carried out with 60 Vbeta primers and 13 Jbeta primers. Some clones are missing from TCRdb's copy, which holds only in-frame ones; the method was immunoSEQ multiplex PCR. This sample carries about 120,000 clones, over 9.5% of them seen once, and the ten largest clones take roughly 4.2%. The CDR3 sequence is 17 residues long. V gene TRBV21-1 combines with J gene TRBJ2-1; TRBD2, the table's D call, lacks a check against the DNA. TRBV21-1 is a recognized pseudogene. The sequence was collected from a woman aged 18 to 35 in good health and CMV-seropositive. The sequenced sample was PBMCs. CDR3 nucleotides: TGTGCCAGCAGCAAAGCCTCGGGCAATGGCGAGGGCAATGAGCAGTTCTTC. Protein product: CASSKASGNGEGNEQFF.